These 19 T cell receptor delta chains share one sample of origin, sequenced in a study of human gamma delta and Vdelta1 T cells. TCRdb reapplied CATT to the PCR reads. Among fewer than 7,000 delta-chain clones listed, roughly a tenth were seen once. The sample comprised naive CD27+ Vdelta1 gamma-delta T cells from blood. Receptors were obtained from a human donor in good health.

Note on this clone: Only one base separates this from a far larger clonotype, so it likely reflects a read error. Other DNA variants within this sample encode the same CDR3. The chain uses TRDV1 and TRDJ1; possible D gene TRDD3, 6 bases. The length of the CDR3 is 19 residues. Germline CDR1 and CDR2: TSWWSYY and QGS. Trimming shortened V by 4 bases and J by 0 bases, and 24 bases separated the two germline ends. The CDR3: CALGGLPTSWGRYTDKLIF. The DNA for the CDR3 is TGTGCTCTTGGGGGCCTCCCTACTAGCTGGGGAAGGTACACCGATAAACTCATCTTT.

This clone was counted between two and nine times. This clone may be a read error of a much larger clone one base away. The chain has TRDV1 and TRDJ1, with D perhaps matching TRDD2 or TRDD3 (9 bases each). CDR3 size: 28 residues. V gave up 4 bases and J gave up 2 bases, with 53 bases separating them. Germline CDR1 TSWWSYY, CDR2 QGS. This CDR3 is CALGVGPSYVPKGAHLGIRGGRTDKLIF. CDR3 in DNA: TGTGCTCTTGGGGTGGGGCCTTCCTACGTCCCGAAGGGGGCCCACTTGGGGATACGCGGGGGTCGAACCGATAAACTCATCTTT.

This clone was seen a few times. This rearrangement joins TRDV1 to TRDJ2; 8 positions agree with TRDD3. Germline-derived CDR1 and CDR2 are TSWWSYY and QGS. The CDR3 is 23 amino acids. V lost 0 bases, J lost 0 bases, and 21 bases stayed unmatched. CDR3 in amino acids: CALGELRHGGYSVVRSLTAQLFF. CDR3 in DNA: TGTGCTCTTGGGGAACTACGCCACGGGGGATATTCCGTGGTGCGGTCTTTGACAGCACAACTCTTCTTT.

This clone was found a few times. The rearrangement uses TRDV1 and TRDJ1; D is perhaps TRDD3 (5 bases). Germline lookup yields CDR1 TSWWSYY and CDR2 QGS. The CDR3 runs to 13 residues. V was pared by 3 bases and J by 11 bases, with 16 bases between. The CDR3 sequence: CALGERGWRGLIF. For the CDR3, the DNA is TGTGCTCTTGGGGAGCGTGGTTGGAGGGGGCTCATCTTT.

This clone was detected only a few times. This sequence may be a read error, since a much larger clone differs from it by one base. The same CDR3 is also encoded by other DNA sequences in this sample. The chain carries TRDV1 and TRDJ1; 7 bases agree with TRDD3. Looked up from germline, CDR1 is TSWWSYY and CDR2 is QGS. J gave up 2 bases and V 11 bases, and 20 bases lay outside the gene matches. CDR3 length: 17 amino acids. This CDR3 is CANEVGLGGYGTDKLIF. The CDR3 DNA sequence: TGTGCTAACGAGGTGGGCCTCGGTGGATACGGAACCGATAAACTCATCTTT.

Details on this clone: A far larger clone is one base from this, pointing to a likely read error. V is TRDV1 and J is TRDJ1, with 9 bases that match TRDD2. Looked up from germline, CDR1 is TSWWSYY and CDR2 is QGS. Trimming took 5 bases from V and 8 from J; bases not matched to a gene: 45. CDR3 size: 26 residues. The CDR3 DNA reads TGTGCTCTTGGGCCTCGAGCCTTCCTACATTTTTCGAGGGAGGAACGTAGGGCTGGGGGGAAAGAGAAACTCATCTTT. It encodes CALGPRAFLHFSREERRAGGKEKLIF.

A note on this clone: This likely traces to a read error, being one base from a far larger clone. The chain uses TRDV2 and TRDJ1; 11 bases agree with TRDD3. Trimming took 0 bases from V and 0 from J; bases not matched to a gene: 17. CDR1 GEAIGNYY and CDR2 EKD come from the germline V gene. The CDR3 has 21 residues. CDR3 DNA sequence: TGTGCCTGTGACACCGCTTATGCCTTACTGGGGGATATAGCGTACACCGATAAACTCATCTTT. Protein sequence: CACDTAYALLGDIAYTDKLIF.

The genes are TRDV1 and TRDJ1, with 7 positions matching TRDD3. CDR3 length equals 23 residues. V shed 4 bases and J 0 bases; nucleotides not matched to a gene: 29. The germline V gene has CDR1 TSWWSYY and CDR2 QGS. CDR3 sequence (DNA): TGTGCTCTTGGGGGCCATTCTCCGGTCCACTGGGGATCGAGAGGGATGTACACCGATAAACTCATCTTT. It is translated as CALGGHSPVHWGSRGMYTDKLIF.

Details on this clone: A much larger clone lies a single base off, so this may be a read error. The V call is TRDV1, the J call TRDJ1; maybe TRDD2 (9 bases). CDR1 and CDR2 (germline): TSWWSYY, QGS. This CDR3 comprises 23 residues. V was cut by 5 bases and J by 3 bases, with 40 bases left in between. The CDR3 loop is CALGNSPPSYRPPNRGYSDKLIF. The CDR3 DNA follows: TGTGCTCTTGGGAACTCCCCCCCTTCCTACCGCCCTCCGAATAGGGGATACTCCGATAAACTCATCTTT.

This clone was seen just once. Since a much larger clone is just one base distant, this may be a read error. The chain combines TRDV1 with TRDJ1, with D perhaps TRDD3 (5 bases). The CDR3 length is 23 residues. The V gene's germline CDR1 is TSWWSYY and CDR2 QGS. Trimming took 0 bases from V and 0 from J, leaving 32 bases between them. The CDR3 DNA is TGTGCTCTTGGGGAACTCTCGCGGGTCCGAGGAGGGATCAATCCAAGGTACACCGATAAACTCATCTTT. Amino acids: CALGELSRVRGGINPRYTDKLIF.

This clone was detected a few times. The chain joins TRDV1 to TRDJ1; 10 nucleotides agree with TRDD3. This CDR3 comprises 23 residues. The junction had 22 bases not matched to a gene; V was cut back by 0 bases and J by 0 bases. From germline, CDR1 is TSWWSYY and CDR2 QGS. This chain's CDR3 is CALGELRGDVYWGMFRYTDKLIF. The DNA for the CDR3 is TGTGCTCTTGGGGAACTACGAGGGGACGTTTACTGGGGGATGTTCCGGTACACCGATAAACTCATCTTT.

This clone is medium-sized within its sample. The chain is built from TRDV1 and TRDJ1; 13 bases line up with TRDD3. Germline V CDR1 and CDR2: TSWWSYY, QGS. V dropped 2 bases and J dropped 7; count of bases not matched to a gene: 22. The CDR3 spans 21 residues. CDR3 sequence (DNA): TGTGCTCTTGGGGAATCCAACAGGGGACTAACTGGGGGATACGGGGGAGTTAAACTCATCTTT. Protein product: CALGESNRGLTGGYGGVKLIF.

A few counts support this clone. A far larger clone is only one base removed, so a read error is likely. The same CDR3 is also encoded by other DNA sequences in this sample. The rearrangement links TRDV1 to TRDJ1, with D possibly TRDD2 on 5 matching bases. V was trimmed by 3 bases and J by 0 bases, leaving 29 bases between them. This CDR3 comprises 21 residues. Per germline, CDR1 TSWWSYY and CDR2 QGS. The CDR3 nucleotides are TGTGCTCTTGGGGATCCCACTTCCCCCCGCTACTGTCAGTGGGACACCGATAAACTCATCTTT. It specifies CALGDPTSPRYCQWDTDKLIF.

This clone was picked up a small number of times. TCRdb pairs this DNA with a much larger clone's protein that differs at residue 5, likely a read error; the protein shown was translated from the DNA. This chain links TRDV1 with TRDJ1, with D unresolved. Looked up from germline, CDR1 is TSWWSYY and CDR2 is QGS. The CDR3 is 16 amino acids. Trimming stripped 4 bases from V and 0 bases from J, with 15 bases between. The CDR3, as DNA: TGTGCTCTTGGGGGACGTTCCCCTAGGTACACCGATAAACTCATCTTT. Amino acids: CALGGRSPRYTDKLIF.

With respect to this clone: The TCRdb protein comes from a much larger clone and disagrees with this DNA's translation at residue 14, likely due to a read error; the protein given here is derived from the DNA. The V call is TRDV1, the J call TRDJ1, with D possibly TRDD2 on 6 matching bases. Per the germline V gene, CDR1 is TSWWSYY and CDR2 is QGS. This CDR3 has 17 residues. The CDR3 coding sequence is TGTGCTCTTGGGGAACGTCCTACTGTACTCACCACCGATGAACTCATCTTT. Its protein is CALGERPTVLTTDELIF.

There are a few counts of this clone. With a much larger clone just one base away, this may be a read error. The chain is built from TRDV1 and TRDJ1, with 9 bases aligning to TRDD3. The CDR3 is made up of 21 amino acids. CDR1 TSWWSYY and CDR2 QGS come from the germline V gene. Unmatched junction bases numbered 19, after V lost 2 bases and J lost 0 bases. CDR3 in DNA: TGTGCTCTTGGGGAAGGTAATTTTGTTACTGGGGGACATAAGTACACCGATAAACTCATCTTT. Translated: CALGEGNFVTGGHKYTDKLIF.

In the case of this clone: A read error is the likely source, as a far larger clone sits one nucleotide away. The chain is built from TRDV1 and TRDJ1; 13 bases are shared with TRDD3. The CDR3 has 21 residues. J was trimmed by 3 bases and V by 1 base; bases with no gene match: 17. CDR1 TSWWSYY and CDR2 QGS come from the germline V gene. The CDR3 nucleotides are TGTGCTCTTGGGGAACAGGTGGCCAACTGGGGGATACGAGGTTACGCCGATAAACTCATCTTT. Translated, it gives CALGEQVANWGIRGYADKLIF.

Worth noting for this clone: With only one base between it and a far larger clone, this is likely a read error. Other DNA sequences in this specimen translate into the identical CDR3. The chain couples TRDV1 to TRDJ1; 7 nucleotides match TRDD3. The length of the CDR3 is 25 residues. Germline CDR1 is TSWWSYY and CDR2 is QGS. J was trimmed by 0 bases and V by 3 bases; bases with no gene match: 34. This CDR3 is CALGDTRPSPRGIPYWGRYTDKLIF. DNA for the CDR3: TGTGCTCTTGGGGACACTCGGCCCTCCCCTAGGGGAATTCCTTACTGGGGACGGTACACCGATAAACTCATCTTT.

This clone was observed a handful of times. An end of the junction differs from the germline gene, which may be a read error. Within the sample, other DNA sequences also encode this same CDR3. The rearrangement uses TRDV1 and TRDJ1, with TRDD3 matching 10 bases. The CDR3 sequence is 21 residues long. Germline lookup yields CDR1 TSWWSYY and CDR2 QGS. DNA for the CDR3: TGTGCCCTTGGGGAATTCCTAGGGTACTACTTGCGGGGGATACGGGGCGATAAACTCATCTTT. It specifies CALGEFLGYYLRGIRGDKLIF.